These 25 T cell receptor beta chains were sequenced from one sample in a study of PD-1 blockade in classical Hodgkin lymphoma. TCRdb's table, derived via immunoSEQ multiplex PCR, lists solely in-frame clones and lacks some. Here the sample spans approximately 9,000 clones, around 84% being singletons. As to time point: newly diagnosed, previously untreated cHL patient sample. Through magnetic negative selection, CD8+ T cells were separated from PBMCs that had been thawed. Specimen: CD8+ T cells from blood. These receptors were collected from a human donor with classical Hodgkin lymphoma.

V and J are TRBV15 and TRBJ2-3, with D possibly being TRBD2 (5 bases). The CDR3 runs 12 residues. Trimming left V 8 bases short and J 5 bases short, with 11 bases between. In germline, CDR1 is LNHNV, CDR2 YYDKDF (reference sequence). The CDR3 region is CATGKGVDTQYF. In DNA form, the CDR3 reads TGTGCCACCGGGAAGGGAGTAGATACGCAGTATTTT.

V is TRBV2 and J is TRBJ2-1; D ambiguous. V was cut by 4 bases and J by 6 bases, with 4 bases left in between. The CDR3 length is 11 residues. The V gene's germline CDR1 is SNHLY and CDR2 FYNNEI. The CDR3 loop is CASSGGNEQFF. The CDR3 coding sequence is TGTGCCAGCAGTGGGGGCAATGAGCAGTTCTTC.

The chain couples TRBV6-5 to TRBJ2-3; D might be TRBD1 or TRBD2, each matching 6 bases. This CDR3 spans 16 amino acids. The germline gives CDR1 MNHEY, CDR2 SVGAGI. With 4 bases removed from V and 4 bases from J, the gap between germline ends came to 18 bases. The CDR3 protein is CASSSSRGPRADTQYF. The CDR3 DNA follows: TGTGCCAGCAGTTCCTCCCGGGGGCCCAGGGCAGATACGCAGTATTTT.

This clone was seen more than once but under ten times. This chain joins TRBV5-1 and TRBJ1-6; the D is unclear. Trimming pared 0 bases from V and 3 bases from J, leaving 7 bases between. Germline CDR1 reads SGHRS; CDR2 reads YFSETQ. CDR3 length: 15 amino acids. The CDR3 is CASSLEGYYNSPLHF. The CDR3, as DNA: TGCGCCAGCAGCTTGGAGGGTTACTATAATTCACCCCTCCACTTT. The full variable domain, rest sourced from reference TRBV5-1 and TRBJ1-6, is KAGVTQTPRYLIKTRGQQVTLSCSPISGHRSVSWYQQTPGQGLQFLFEYFSETQRNKGNFPGRFSGRQFSNSRSEMNVSTLELGDSALYLCASSLEGYYNSPLHFGNGTRLTVT.

This sequence joins TRBV7-9 and TRBJ2-7; TRBD2 matches at 8 bases. Trimming at V came to 1 base and at J to 2 bases, leaving 4 bases not matched to a gene. Looked up from germline, CDR1 is SEHNR and CDR2 is FQNEAQ (reference sequence). There are 15 residues in the CDR3. The chain's CDR3 is CASSLVSGRAYEQYF. The CDR3, as DNA: TGTGCCAGCAGCTTAGTATCCGGGAGGGCCTACGAGCAGTACTTC.

This clone was recorded once. The CDR3 nucleotides read TGTGCCAGCAGCTTAGTTAGCAATCAGCCCCAGCATTTT. Translated, it gives CASSLVSNQPQHF. The rearrangement links TRBV7-8 to TRBJ1-5; no firm D call. This CDR3 spans 13 amino acids. Trimming removed 1 base from V and 0 bases from J, with 1 base in between. CDR1 is SGHVS and CDR2 is FQNEAQ in the germline V gene.

The chain has TRBV25-1 and TRBJ2-1; weak D call: TRBD2 (6 bases). The CDR3 spans 16 residues. Germline CDR1 and CDR2: MGHDK and SYGVNS. V was shortened by 3 bases and J by 0 bases, with 12 bases between the two germline ends. The CDR3 reads CASSDEGRPSYNEQFF. CDR3 in DNA: TGTGCCAGCAGTGACGAGGGGAGGCCCTCCTACAATGAGCAGTTCTTC. Full variable domain (outside the CDR3, taken from reference TRBV25-1 and TRBJ2-1): EADIYQTPRYLVIGTGKKITLECSQTMGHDKMYWYQQDPGMELHLIHYSYGVNSTEKGDLSSESTVSRIRTEHFPLTLESARPSHTSQYLCASSDEGRPSYNEQFFGPGTRLTVL.

This chain uses TRBV7-2 with TRBJ2-5; D remains ambiguous. V was clipped by 5 bases and J by 5 bases, with 15 bases between them. Germline V gene sequence: CDR1 SGHTA, CDR2 FQGNSA. This CDR3 has 14 amino acids. This CDR3 is CASSPEPVGETQYF. In DNA form, the CDR3 reads TGTGCCAGCAGCCCAGAGCCAGTAGGGGAGACCCAGTACTTC. The full variable domain, its missing parts supplied by reference TRBV7-2 and TRBJ2-5, is GAGVSQSPSNKVTEKGKDVELRCDPISGHTALYWYRQSLGQGLEFLIYFQGNSAPDKSGLPSDRFSAERTGGSVSTLTIQRTQQEDSAVYLCASSPEPVGETQYFGPGTRLLVL.

The chain uses TRBV9 and TRBJ2-1; D gene ambiguous. The CDR3 is made up of 13 amino acids. Per germline, CDR1 SGDLS and CDR2 YYNGEE. Trimming took 1 base from V and 7 from J, leaving 9 bases between them. This chain's CDR3 is CASSVRDHNEQFF. DNA for the CDR3: TGTGCCAGCAGCGTAAGAGATCATAATGAGCAGTTCTTC.

This chain connects TRBV2 to TRBJ2-7; D tentatively reads TRBD1 or TRBD2 (5 bases each). V was pared by 1 base and J by 1 base, with 11 bases between. In germline, CDR1 is SNHLY, CDR2 FYNNEI. The CDR3 extends over 15 amino acids. CDR3 protein: CASSEVMGESYEQYF. The CDR3 DNA is TGTGCCAGCAGTGAAGTAATGGGGGAATCCTACGAGCAGTACTTC.

The rearrangement joins TRBV19 to TRBJ2-7, with 9 bases lining up with TRBD1. V shed 7 bases and J 3 bases; nucleotides not matched to a gene: 7. The germline gives CDR1 LNHDA, CDR2 SQIVND (reference sequence). This CDR3 is 14 amino acids long. The CDR3 region is CASNKGQGFYEQYF. For the CDR3, the DNA is TGTGCCAGTAACAAAGGACAGGGGTTCTACGAGCAGTACTTC.

This clone has just one count. V and J are TRBV4-1 and TRBJ2-7; D call uncertain. Germline V gene data show CDR1 as MGHRA and CDR2 as YSYEKL. The length of the CDR3 is 13 residues. The germline V and J ends were trimmed by 1 base and 3 bases, with 7 bases remaining between them. The CDR3 coding sequence is TGCGCCAGCAGCCAAGTGGGCAGCTACGAGCAGTACTTC. It encodes CASSQVGSYEQYF.

This chain connects TRBV7-9 to TRBJ2-1; D possibly uses TRBD1 or TRBD2 (6 bases each). This CDR3 spans 16 amino acids. V lost 5 bases and J lost 4, with 18 bases in between. Germline V gene data show CDR1 as SEHNR and CDR2 as FQNEAQ (reference sequence). CDR3 amino acids: CASSTGAAGRYNEQFF. The CDR3, as DNA: TGTGCCAGCAGCACGGGGGCGGCAGGGAGGTACAATGAGCAGTTCTTC. Full variable domain (rest looked up from reference TRBV7-9 and TRBJ2-1): DTGVSQNPRHKITKRGQNVTFRCDPISEHNRLYWYRQTLGQGPEFLTYFQNEAQLEKSRLLSDRFSAERPKGSFSTLEIQRTEQGDSAMYLCASSTGAAGRYNEQFFGPGTRLTVL.

The V and J genes are TRBV5-4 and TRBJ2-1; 9 nucleotides align to TRBD1. Looked up from germline, CDR1 is SGHNT and CDR2 is YYREEE (reference sequence). The CDR3 covers 14 residues. J lost 8 bases, V lost 2 bases, and 5 bases had no gene match. The CDR3 region has the DNA TGTGCCAGCAGCTTAGGGACAGGGTCATATGAGCAGTTCTTC. Amino acid sequence: CASSLGTGSYEQFF.

The chain uses TRBV5-3 and TRBJ1-4, with D possibly matching TRBD1 (5 bases). TRBV5-3 is placed among ORFs of uncertain function. Trimming left V 1 base short and J 5 bases short, with 15 bases between. The CDR3 is 16 residues long. This CDR3 reads CARSLPPSGRNEKLFF. In nucleotides, the CDR3 is TGTGCCAGAAGCTTGCCCCCATCAGGGCGAAATGAAAAACTGTTTTTT.

This chain connects TRBV6-5 to TRBJ1-1, with a tentative D call TRBD1 (6 bases). The CDR3 totals 13 residues. The V end was cut by 6 bases, the J end by 6 bases, with 14 bases between. Germline CDR1 is MNHEY and CDR2 is SVGAGI. The CDR3: CASRPTGLAEAFF. DNA for the CDR3: TGTGCCAGCAGACCCACAGGGCTCGCTGAAGCTTTCTTT.

The rearrangement uses TRBV5-5 and TRBJ2-7; 7 bases match TRBD2. From germline, CDR1 is SGHKS and CDR2 YYEKEE (reference sequence). This CDR3 has 16 residues. V trimming: 1 base; J trimming: 0 bases; junction bases outside the gene matches: 7. CDR3 bases: TGTGCCAGCAGCTTGTCGGGGCGGGGGAGCTCCTACGAGCAGTACTTC. It is translated as CASSLSGRGSSYEQYF.

The J gene is TRBJ2-7, the V gene TRBV5-6; no reliable D call. Trimming left V 0 bases short and J 3 bases short, with 16 bases between. Germline CDR1 is SGHDT and CDR2 is YYEEEE. CDR3 length: 16 residues. The CDR3 is CASSLGSAGNDYEQYF. The DNA of the CDR3 is TGTGCCAGCAGCTTGGGTTCGGCAGGCAACGACTACGAGCAGTACTTC. The full variable domain, rest sourced from reference TRBV5-6 and TRBJ2-7, is DAGVTQSPTHLIKTRGQQVTLRCSPKSGHDTVSWYQQALGQGPQFIFQYYEEEERQRGNFPDRFSGHQFPNYSSELNVNALLLGDSALYLCASSLGSAGNDYEQYFGPGTRLTVT.

This rearrangement joins TRBV11-1 to TRBJ2-5; D gene uncertain. Germline V gene sequence: CDR1 SGHAT, CDR2 FQDESV (reference sequence). The CDR3 is 15 amino acids. Trimming took 7 bases from V and 1 from J, leaving 16 bases between them. The CDR3 spells CASTLGSSLQETQYF. CDR3 DNA sequence: TGTGCCAGCACCTTGGGAAGTTCGCTCCAAGAGACCCAGTACTTC.

The chain couples TRBV27 to TRBJ1-3; TRBD1 matches at 8 bases. The ends lost 5 bases at V and 0 bases at J; junction bases unmatched: 3. The CDR3 has 15 residues. Germline CDR1 and CDR2: MNHEY and SMNVEV (reference sequence). CDR3 region: CASSRTGNSGNTIYF. For the CDR3, the DNA is TGTGCCAGCAGTCGGACAGGGAACTCTGGAAACACCATATATTTT.

This chain connects TRBV4-3 to TRBJ2-4; TRBD2 matches at 7 bases. This CDR3 has 19 residues. CDR1 is LGHNA and CDR2 is YSLEER in the germline V gene. The V segment lost 2 bases and the J segment 0 bases; nucleotides outside the gene matches: 13. CDR3 sequence reads: CASSQKFTGGRLAKNIQYF. Written as DNA, the CDR3 is TGCGCCAGCAGCCAAAAATTCACGGGGGGTCGGCTAGCCAAAAACATTCAGTACTTC.

The genes are TRBV6-4 and TRBJ2-1, with 11 bases matching TRBD2. The V gene's germline CDR1 is MRHNA and CDR2 SNTAGT. The CDR3 contains 15 residues. V was pared by 0 bases and J by 8 bases, with 3 bases of the junction left unmatched. CDR3 in DNA: TGTGCCAGCAGTGACTCTAGCGGGGGGGCTGATGAGCAGTTCTTC. This sequence encodes CASSDSSGGADEQFF.

The chain uses TRBV10-3 and TRBJ1-4, with D maybe TRBD1 (6 bases). This CDR3 is built from 16 residues. Trimming stripped 0 bases from V and 4 bases from J, with 12 bases between. Germline V gene sequence: CDR1 ENHRY, CDR2 SYGVKD. CDR3 residues: CAISESSRGRNEKLFF. The CDR3, as DNA: TGTGCCATCAGTGAGTCGAGCAGGGGCCGTAATGAAAAACTGTTTTTT.

The genes are TRBV7-9 and TRBJ2-3, with 10 nucleotides matching TRBD2. The CDR3 contains 19 residues. V shed 5 bases, J shed 2 bases, and the junction held 16 bases outside the gene matches. CDR1 and CDR2 from the germline V gene are SEHNR and FQNEAQ (reference sequence). CDR3 DNA: TGTGCCAGCAGCCCAGGGGCTAGCGGGGGCCCGGTTTACACAGATACGCAGTATTTT. It encodes CASSPGASGGPVYTDTQYF.

V is TRBV28 and J is TRBJ1-2; the D is unclear. CDR1 is MDHEN and CDR2 is SYDVKM in the germline V gene. The CDR3 is 14 residues long. Between the trimmed V and J ends, which lost 6 bases and 1 base, there was a span of 12 bases. CDR3 amino acids: CASSAFWDNYGYTF. The CDR3 nucleotides are TGTGCCAGCAGCGCTTTTTGGGATAACTATGGCTACACCTTC.